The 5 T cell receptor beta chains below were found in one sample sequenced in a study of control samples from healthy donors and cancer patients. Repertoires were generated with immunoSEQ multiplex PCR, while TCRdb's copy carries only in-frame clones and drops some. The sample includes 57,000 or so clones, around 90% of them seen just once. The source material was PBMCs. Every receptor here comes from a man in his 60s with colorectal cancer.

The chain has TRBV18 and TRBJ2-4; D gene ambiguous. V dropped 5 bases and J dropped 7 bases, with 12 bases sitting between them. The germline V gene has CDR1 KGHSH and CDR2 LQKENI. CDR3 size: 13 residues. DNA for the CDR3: TGTGCCAGCTCAGCAGACCTCAGGAACATTCAGTACTTC. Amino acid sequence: CASSADLRNIQYF.

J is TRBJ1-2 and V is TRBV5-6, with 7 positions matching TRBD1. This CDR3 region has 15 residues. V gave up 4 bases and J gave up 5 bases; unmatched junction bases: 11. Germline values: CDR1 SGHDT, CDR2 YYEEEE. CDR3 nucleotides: TGTGCCAGCAGCAGTCGGACAGGTGGTGGGTATGGCTACACCTTC. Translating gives CASSSRTGGGYGYTF. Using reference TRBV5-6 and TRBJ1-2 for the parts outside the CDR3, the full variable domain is DAGVTQSPTHLIKTRGQQVTLRCSPKSGHDTVSWYQQALGQGPQFIFQYYEEEERQRGNFPDRFSGHQFPNYSSELNVNALLLGDSALYLCASSSRTGGGYGYTFGSGTRLTVV.

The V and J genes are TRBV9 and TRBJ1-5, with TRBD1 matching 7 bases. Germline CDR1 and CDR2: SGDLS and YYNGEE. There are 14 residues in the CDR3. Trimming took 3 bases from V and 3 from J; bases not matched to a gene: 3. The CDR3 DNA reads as TGTGCCAGCAGCGGACAGGGTGACAATCAGCCCCAGCATTTT. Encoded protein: CASSGQGDNQPQHF.

CDR3 protein: CAIRRPSGGAIGELFF. In nucleotides, the CDR3 is TGTGCCATCCGCAGACCTAGCGGGGGGGCCATTGGGGAGCTGTTTTTT. V and J are TRBV10-3 and TRBJ2-2; TRBD2 matches at 12 bases. Germline assignment: CDR1 ENHRY and CDR2 SYGVKD. The CDR3 is 16 residues long. V lost 8 bases and J lost 8; bases outside the gene matches: 12.

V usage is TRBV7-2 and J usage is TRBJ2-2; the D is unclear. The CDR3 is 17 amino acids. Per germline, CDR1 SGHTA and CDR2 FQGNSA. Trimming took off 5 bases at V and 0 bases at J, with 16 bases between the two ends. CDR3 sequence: CASSLRWQKTNTGELFF. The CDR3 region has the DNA TGTGCCAGCAGCCTAAGGTGGCAGAAAACGAACACCGGGGAGCTGTTTTTT.